Each of the 4 T cell receptor beta chains below was sequenced from the same sample in a study of T cells in Graves' hyperthyroidism and ophthalmopathy. The investigators amplified TCR beta CDR3 regions from RNA transcripts. The TCR CDR3 first-round RT-PCR relied on the HTBI primer set. TCRdb reprocessed the multiplex PCR reads via MiXCR and lists one record per CDR3 protein. Among 500,000 to 550,000 distinct CDR3 sequences, around 21% were seen once, and the ten largest hold 26%. Sequenced sample: blood. These receptors all come from a man between 18 and 35 years old with Graves' hyperthyroidism.

CDR3 sequence: CASTQGVTGELFF. The CDR3 coding sequence is TGTGCCAGTACACAGGGTGTCACCGGGGAGCTGTTTTTT. The chain links TRBV19 to TRBJ2-2; D is perhaps TRBD1 (6 bases). Trimming took off 7 bases at V and 4 bases at J, with 10 bases between the two ends. Germline V lookup: CDR1 LNHDA, CDR2 SQIVND (reference sequence). The CDR3 is 13 residues long.

A few counts support this clonotype. The chain has TRBV4-1 and TRBJ2-7; either TRBD1 or TRBD2 may fit D (5 bases each). From germline, CDR1 is MGHRA and CDR2 YSYEKL. This CDR3 comprises 17 residues. The V end was cut by 0 bases, the J end by 2 bases, with 17 bases between. CDR3 loop: CASSQEIKGISAYEQYF. CDR3 nucleotide sequence: TGCGCCAGCAGCCAAGAAATCAAGGGGATTAGCGCCTACGAGCAGTACTTC.

This clonotype was observed at least ten times. Sequence at one end of the junction differs from germline and may be a read error. The chain links TRBV24-1 to TRBJ2-7; 8 bases map to TRBD1. This CDR3 comprises 13 residues. Germline CDR1 is KGHDR and CDR2 is SFDVKD. The CDR3 coding sequence is TGTGCCACCCAGGACAGGGAATCCTCCGAGCAGTACTTC. Residues: CATQDRESSEQYF.

This clonotype has just one count. This chain connects TRBV12-3 or TRBV12-4 to TRBJ1-5; D might be TRBD1 (5 bases). V lost 4 bases, J lost 11 bases, and 12 bases lay in between. The CDR3 length is 12 residues. For the CDR3, the DNA is TGTGCCAGCAGTTCTCCGGGACGGACCCAGCATTTT. Translated, it gives CASSSPGRTQHF.